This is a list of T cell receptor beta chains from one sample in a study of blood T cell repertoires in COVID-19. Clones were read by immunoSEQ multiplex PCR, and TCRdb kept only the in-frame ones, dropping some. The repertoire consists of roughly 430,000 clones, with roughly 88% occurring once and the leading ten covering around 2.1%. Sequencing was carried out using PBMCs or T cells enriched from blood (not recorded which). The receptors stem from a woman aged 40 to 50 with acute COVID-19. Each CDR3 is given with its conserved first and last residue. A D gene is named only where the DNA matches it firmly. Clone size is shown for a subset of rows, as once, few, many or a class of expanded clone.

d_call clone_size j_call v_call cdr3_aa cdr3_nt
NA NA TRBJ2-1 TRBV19 CASSGPGGSHNEQFF TGTGCCAGTAGCGGGCCGGGGGGCTCCCACAATGAGCAGTTCTTC
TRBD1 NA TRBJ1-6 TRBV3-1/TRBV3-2 CASSLGTGRGSPLHF TGTGCCAGCAGCCTTGGGACAGGGAGGGGTTCACCCCTCCACTTT
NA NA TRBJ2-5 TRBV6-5 CASKRDLQEETQYF TGTGCCAGCAAGAGGGACTTACAAGAAGAGACCCAGTACTTC
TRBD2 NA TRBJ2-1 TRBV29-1 CSGATSGGLSYNEQFF TGCAGCGGCGCGACTAGCGGGGGCCTCTCCTACAATGAGCAGTTCTTC
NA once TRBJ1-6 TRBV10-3 CAINAGDSYNSPLHF TGTGCCATCAATGCAGGGGACTCCTATAATTCACCCCTCCACTTT
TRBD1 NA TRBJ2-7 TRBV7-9 CASSRDSSYEQYF TGTGCCAGCAGCAGGGACAGTTCCTACGAGCAGTACTTC
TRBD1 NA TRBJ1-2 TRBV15 CATSRGPDRTYGYTF TGTGCCACCAGCAGAGGCCCGGACAGGACCTATGGCTACACCTTC
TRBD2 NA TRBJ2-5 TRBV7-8 CASSPSGGYQETQYF TGTGCCAGCAGCCCTAGCGGGGGATACCAAGAGACCCAGTACTTC
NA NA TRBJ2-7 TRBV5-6 CASSYTDFLYEQYF TGTGCCAGCAGTTACACAGATTTCCTCTACGAGCAGTACTTC
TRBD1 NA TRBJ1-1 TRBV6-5 CASSTGTGHEAFF TGTGCCAGCAGTACAGGGACAGGGCATGAAGCTTTCTTT
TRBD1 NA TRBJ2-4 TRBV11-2 CASIHLQGSTNIQYF TGTGCCAGCATCCACTTACAGGGGTCTACAAACATTCAGTACTTC
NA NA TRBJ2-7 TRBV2 CASSAGWSYEQYF TGTGCCAGCAGCGCCGGTTGGTCCTACGAGCAGTACTTC
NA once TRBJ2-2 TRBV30 CAWRHGTNTGELFF TGTGCCTGGAGACACGGGACGAACACCGGGGAGCTGTTTTTT
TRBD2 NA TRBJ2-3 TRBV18 CASSPTAGLATDTQYF TGTGCCAGCTCACCAACCGCGGGACTAGCGACAGATACGCAGTATTTT
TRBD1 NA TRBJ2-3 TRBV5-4 CASSFRDRGGTQYF TGTGCCAGCAGCTTCCGGGACAGGGGGGGTACGCAGTATTTT
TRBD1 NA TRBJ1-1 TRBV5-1 CASSLVRQGADTEAFF TGCGCCAGCAGCTTAGTACGACAGGGGGCGGACACTGAAGCTTTCTTT
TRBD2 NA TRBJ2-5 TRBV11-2 CASSTTGGGYQETQYF TGTGCCAGCAGCACAACGGGCGGGGGGTACCAAGAGACCCAGTACTTC
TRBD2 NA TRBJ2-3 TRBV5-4 CASSSGLAGRTSTDTQYF TGTGCCAGCAGCTCCGGACTAGCGGGGAGAACCTCCACAGATACGCAGTATTTT
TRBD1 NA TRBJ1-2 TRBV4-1 CASSQPRQGSNYGYTF TGCGCCAGCAGCCAGCCTAGACAGGGTTCCAACTATGGCTACACCTTC
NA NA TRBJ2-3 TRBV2 CASRQGYEDTQYF TGTGCCAGCAGACAGGGATATGAAGATACGCAGTATTTT
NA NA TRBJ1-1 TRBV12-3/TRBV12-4 CASRERVGAEAFF TGTGCCAGCAGAGAGAGGGTTGGGGCTGAAGCTTTCTTT
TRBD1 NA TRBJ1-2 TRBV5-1 CASSLAQGARDYGYTF TGCGCCAGCAGCTTGGCCCAGGGGGCGAGGGACTATGGCTACACCTTC
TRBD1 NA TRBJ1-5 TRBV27 CASSLSRGTQPQHF TGTGCCAGCAGTTTATCCAGGGGGACTCAGCCCCAGCATTTT
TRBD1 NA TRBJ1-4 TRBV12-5 CASGLPTGGSGEKLFF TGTGCTAGTGGTTTGCCCACAGGGGGCAGCGGTGAAAAACTGTTTTTT
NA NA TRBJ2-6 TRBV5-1 CASSLDSGAGANVLTF TGCGCCAGCAGCTTGGATTCAGGGGCTGGGGCCAACGTCCTGACTTTC
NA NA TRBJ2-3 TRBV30 CAWSIGGDPDTQYF TGTGCCTGGAGTATAGGGGGGGATCCAGATACGCAGTATTTT
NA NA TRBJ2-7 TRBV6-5 CASWRGRYEQYF TGTGCCAGCTGGAGGGGCAGGTACGAGCAGTACTTC
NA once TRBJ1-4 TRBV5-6 CASSLGRVGEKLFF TGTGCCAGCAGCTTGGGCAGGGTAGGGGAAAAACTGTTTTTT
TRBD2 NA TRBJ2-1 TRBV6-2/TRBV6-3 CASSRRGGNNEQFF TGTGCCAGCAGCCGCCGGGGGGGGAACAATGAGCAGTTCTTC
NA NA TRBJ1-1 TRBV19 CASTGQLNTEAFF TGTGCCAGTACCGGACAGTTGAACACTGAAGCTTTCTTT
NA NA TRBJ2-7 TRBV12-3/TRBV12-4 CASSFYTVVHF TGTGCCAGCAGTTTTTATACAGTCGTTCACTTC
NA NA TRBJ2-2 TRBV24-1 CATTWGAGELFF TGTGCCACGACCTGGGGGGCCGGGGAGCTGTTTTTT
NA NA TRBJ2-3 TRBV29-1 CSVEDTFGGASTDTQYF TGCAGCGTTGAAGATACCTTTGGCGGGGCCAGCACAGATACGCAGTATTTT
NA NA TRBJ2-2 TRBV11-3 CASSLTYSGELFF TGTGCCAGCAGCTTAACATATTCCGGGGAGCTGTTTTTT
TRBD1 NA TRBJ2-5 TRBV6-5 CASRSERTGWRTQYF TGTGCCAGCAGATCAGAACGGACAGGGTGGCGGACCCAGTACTTC
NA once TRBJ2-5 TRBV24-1 CATSDGAPGETQYF TGTGCCACCAGTGATGGCGCCCCGGGGGAGACCCAGTACTTC
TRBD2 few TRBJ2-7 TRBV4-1 CASSRTSGVDYEQYF TGCGCCAGCAGCCGTACTAGCGGGGTAGACTACGAGCAGTACTTC
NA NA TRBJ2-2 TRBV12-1 CASSLVTRGATGELFF TGTGCCAGCAGCTTAGTCACACGGGGGGCCACCGGGGAGCTGTTTTTT
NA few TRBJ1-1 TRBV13 CASSLIRGTEAFF TGTGCCAGCAGCTTAATTCGGGGCACTGAAGCTTTCTTT
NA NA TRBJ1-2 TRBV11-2 CASSLNLGYGYTF TGTGCCAGCAGCTTAAATCTCGGGTATGGCTACACCTTC
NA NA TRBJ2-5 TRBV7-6 CASSLAWIDRLSQETQYF TGTGCCAGCAGCTTAGCGTGGATCGACAGACTGAGCCAAGAGACCCAGTACTTC
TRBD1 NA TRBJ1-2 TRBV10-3 CAIMGQGSGYTF TGTGCCATCATGGGACAGGGGTCTGGCTACACCTTC
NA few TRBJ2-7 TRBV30 CAWSVRIKGEQYF TGTGCCTGGAGTGTTCGAATAAAGGGGGAGCAGTACTTC
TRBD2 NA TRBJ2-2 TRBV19 CASSNLAVTGELFF TGTGCCAGTAGTAATCTAGCGGTCACCGGGGAGCTGTTTTTT
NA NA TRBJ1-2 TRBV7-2 CASSPWGLGYTF TGTGCCAGCAGCCCCTGGGGGCTCGGCTACACCTTC
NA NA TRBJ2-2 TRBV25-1 CASSESAGFGGELFF TGTGCCAGCAGTGAATCTGCGGGCTTTGGCGGGGAGCTGTTTTTT
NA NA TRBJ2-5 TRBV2 CASSGDSRETQYF TGTGCCAGCAGCGGGGACTCCCGGGAGACCCAGTACTTC
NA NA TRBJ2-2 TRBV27 CASSLANSGTGELFF TGTGCCAGCAGTTTGGCCAACTCGGGGACCGGGGAGCTGTTTTTT
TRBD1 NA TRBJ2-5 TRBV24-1 CATSDPDRVGETQYF TGTGCCACCAGTGACCCGGACAGGGTTGGGGAGACCCAGTACTTC
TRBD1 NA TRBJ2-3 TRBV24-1 CATSDTSPGTGTPRDTQYF TGTGCCACCAGTGACACATCCCCCGGGACAGGGACACCTCGGGATACGCAGTATTTT
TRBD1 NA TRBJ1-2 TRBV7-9 CASSTLGGGTGYYGYTF TGTGCCAGCAGCACCCTAGGGGGGGGGACAGGGTACTATGGCTACACCTTC
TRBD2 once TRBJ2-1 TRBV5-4 CASSLSAGGPYNEQFF TGTGCCAGCAGCTTGTCTGCGGGGGGGCCGTACAATGAGCAGTTCTTC
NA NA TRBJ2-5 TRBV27 CASSLSPASEETQYF TGTGCCAGCAGTTTATCCCCGGCAAGCGAGGAGACCCAGTACTTC
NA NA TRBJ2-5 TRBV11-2 CASSPRTGVETQYF TGTGCCAGCAGCCCGAGGACGGGGGTGGAGACCCAGTACTTC
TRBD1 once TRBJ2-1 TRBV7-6 CASSLRTGPGTTEQFF TGTGCCAGCAGCTTAAGGACAGGGCCAGGTACAACGGAGCAGTTCTTC